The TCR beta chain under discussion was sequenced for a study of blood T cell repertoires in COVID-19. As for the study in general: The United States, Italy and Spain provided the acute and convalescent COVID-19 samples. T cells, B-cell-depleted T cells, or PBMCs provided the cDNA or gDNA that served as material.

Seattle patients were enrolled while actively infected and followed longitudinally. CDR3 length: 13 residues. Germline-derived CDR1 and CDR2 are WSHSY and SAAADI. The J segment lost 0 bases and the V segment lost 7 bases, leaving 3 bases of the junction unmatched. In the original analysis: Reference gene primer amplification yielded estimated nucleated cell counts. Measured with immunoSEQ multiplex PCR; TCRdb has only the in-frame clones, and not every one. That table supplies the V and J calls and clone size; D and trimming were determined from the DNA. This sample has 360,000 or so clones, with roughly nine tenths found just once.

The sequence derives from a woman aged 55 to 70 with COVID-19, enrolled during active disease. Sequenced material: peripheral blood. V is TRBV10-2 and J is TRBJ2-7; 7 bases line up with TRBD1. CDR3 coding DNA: TGCGCCAGCACAGGACAGGTCTCCTACGAGCAGTACTTC. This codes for CASTGQVSYEQYF.